The rows below give T cell receptor beta chains drawn from one sample of a study of OX40 agonist ivuxolimab in advanced cancers. Profiling relied on immunoSEQ multiplex PCR, and the TCRdb table lists in-frame clones only, not all of them. The sample has about 80,000 clones, about four fifths seen once. The sample in question was CD4+ or CD8+ T cells sorted from blood, obtained in a trial of the OX40 agonist ivuxolimab. These receptors all stem from an adult with an advanced solid tumor such as melanoma, head and neck, liver or kidney cancer. The CDR3 runs from the conserved cysteine through the conserved F or W. D genes are given only for firm matches. Some rows have no size entry. The others give once, few or many, or a class for an expanded clone.

>TRBV10-3|TRBD1|TRBJ1-2|few
TGTGCCATCAGTGAGTCGAAGACAGGGGGGATAGGCTACACCTTC
CAISESKTGGIGYTF
>TRBV6-5|TRBD1|TRBJ1-4|.
TGTGCCAGCAGTTACTCAAGACAGGGAACTAATGAAAAACTGTTTTTT
CASSYSRQGTNEKLFF
>TRBV6-1|.|TRBJ2-5|.
TGTGCCAGCAAGGGGGGACAGCACCAAGAGACCCAGTACTTC
CASKGGQHQETQYF
>TRBV19|TRBD2|TRBJ2-7|.
TGTGCCAGTAGTACCGGACTAGCGGGGGTAGAGCAGTACTTC
CASSTGLAGVEQYF
>TRBV5-1|TRBD2|TRBJ2-7|.
TGCGCCAGCAGCCCCAAAGCGGGAAACGAGCAGTACTTC
CASSPKAGNEQYF
>TRBV29-1|TRBD1|TRBJ2-7|.
TGCAGCGTTGAGTGGGGGACAGGGGGCGGGTACGAGCAGTACTTC
CSVEWGTGGGYEQYF
>TRBV9|.|TRBJ2-1|many
TGTGCCAGCAGCGTAGCCGGGGGACCCTACAATGAGCAGTTCTTC
CASSVAGGPYNEQFF
>TRBV9|.|TRBJ1-2|.
TGTGCCAGCAGCGCGGCCGGCTATGGCTACACCTTC
CASSAAGYGYTF
>TRBV2|.|TRBJ2-3|.
TGTGCCAGCAGTCGGGGCACAGATACGCAGTATTTT
CASSRGTDTQYF
>TRBV11-2|TRBD2|TRBJ2-5|.
TGTGCCAGCAGCTTCCCCGGGGGACTAGCGGGAGAAGAGACCCAGTACTTC
CASSFPGGLAGEETQYF
>TRBV30|TRBD1|TRBJ2-5|.
TGTGCCTGGTTTAGCCCAGGGGGGACCCAGTACTTC
CAWFSPGGTQYF
>TRBV29-1|TRBD1|TRBJ2-5|.
TGCAGCGTTACAACAGGGGGGCAAGAGACCCAGTACTTC
CSVTTGGQETQYF
>TRBV29-1|.|TRBJ2-3|.
TGCAGCGTTGTTAGACAGGCAGACACAGATACGCAGTATTTT
CSVVRQADTDTQYF
>TRBV30|.|TRBJ1-4|.
TGTGCCTGCCAGATGGCGGGGTTAAACGAAAAACTGTTTTTT
CACQMAGLNEKLFF
>TRBV7-9|.|TRBJ1-1|.
TGTGCCAGCACGGCCAGTCTGTCCCTTACTGAAGCTTTCTTT
CASTASLSLTEAFF
>TRBV7-9|TRBD1|TRBJ1-1|.
TGTGCCAGCAGCTTCTGGACAGGGGCGAACACTGAAGCTTTCTTT
CASSFWTGANTEAFF
>TRBV19|.|TRBJ2-7|few
TGTGCCAGTAGTATCCAGAGGGGACCCCACGAGCAGTACTTC
CASSIQRGPHEQYF
>TRBV30|.|TRBJ1-2|.
TGTGCCTGGAGAAGAATGGCGGGCTATGGCTACACCTTC
CAWRRMAGYGYTF
>TRBV7-9|TRBD1|TRBJ2-5|.
TGTGCCAGCACCGCCTACAGGGGGCTGGAGACCCAGTACTTC
CASTAYRGLETQYF
>TRBV25-1|.|TRBJ2-6|.
TGTGCCAGCTCTCCCCGGGGTTCGATCTCTGGGGCCAACGTCCTGACTTTC
CASSPRGSISGANVLTF
>TRBV5-8|.|TRBJ2-7|.
TGTGCCAGCAGCTTGGGCGACAGTCTCAGGGGCTCCTACGAGCAGTACTTC
CASSLGDSLRGSYEQYF
>TRBV30|.|TRBJ1-2|once
TGTGCCTCAGCCGGGGGATTTAACTATGGCTACACCTTC
CASAGGFNYGYTF
>TRBV6-1|.|TRBJ1-3|.
TGTGCCAGCAGTGAACGGGGTTTCGCCGGAAACACCATATATTTT
CASSERGFAGNTIYF
>TRBV12-5|.|TRBJ2-3|.
TGTGCTAGTGGTTCCCCTCGTGGGTCCGGGTCCGATACGCAGTATTTT
CASGSPRGSGSDTQYF
>TRBV5-1|TRBD2|TRBJ2-3|.
TGCGCCAGCAGCCCGGGGGGGTTAGCGGCCACAGATACGCAGTATTTT
CASSPGGLAATDTQYF
>TRBV19|.|TRBJ1-6|.
TGTGCCAGTAGTCCGGCAGGGTTTTATAATTCACCCCTCCACTTT
CASSPAGFYNSPLHF
>TRBV5-1|TRBD2|TRBJ2-5|.
TGCGCCAGTGGGCGGGGGGCTGAGGAGACCCAGTACTTC
CASGRGAEETQYF
>TRBV6-6|.|TRBJ2-7|once
TGTGCCAGCAGTAACCTGGGGGAGCAGTACTTC
CASSNLGEQYF
>TRBV10-2|.|TRBJ1-2|once
TGCGCCAGCAGACCTCGACGGGAAGCTAACTATGGCTACACCTTC
CASRPRREANYGYTF
>TRBV5-1|.|TRBJ1-4|.
TGCGCCAGCAGCTTGGGGGACAAGGTGGGGGTAGGACTGTTTTTT
CASSLGDKVGVGLFF
>TRBV6-1|TRBD1|TRBJ2-5|.
TGTGCCAGCAGCTACAGGGGTAATGGAGAACCCCAGTACTTC
CASSYRGNGEPQYF
>TRBV19|.|TRBJ2-5|.
TGTGCCAGTAGTATAGATACAGCGGAGACCCAGTACTTC
CASSIDTAETQYF
>TRBV5-4|.|TRBJ2-3|.
TGTGCCAGCAGCCCGAAGACAGATACGCAGTATTTT
CASSPKTDTQYF
>TRBV10-1|.|TRBJ2-7|.
TGCGCCAGCAGTGAGTCTTTCCCCGGCGAGCAGTACTTC
CASSESFPGEQYF
>TRBV19|TRBD1|TRBJ1-2|.
TGTGCCAGCGCGCCAGGGGGTGTCCCTGGCTACACCTTC
CASAPGGVPGYTF
>TRBV7-6|.|TRBJ1-1|.
TGTGCCAGCAGCCCCCTCGAGAACACTGAAGCTTTCTTT
CASSPLENTEAFF
>TRBV6-6|.|TRBJ2-7|.
TGTGCCAGCAGTTTCACTCCGGGACTGCACTACGAGCAGTACTTC
CASSFTPGLHYEQYF
>TRBV4-1|.|TRBJ2-3|.
TGCGCCAGCAGCCCCGTTCGATATGGCACAGATACGCAGTATTTT
CASSPVRYGTDTQYF
>TRBV19|.|TRBJ2-7|.
TGTGCCAGTAGTGCACAAAACTACGAGCAGTACTTC
CASSAQNYEQYF
>TRBV6-5|TRBD1|TRBJ2-1|.
TGTGCCAGCAGCTCGGGGACAGGGGGCTGGAATGAGCAGTTCTTC
CASSSGTGGWNEQFF
>TRBV28|.|TRBJ2-1|.
TGTGCCAGCAGTGCCTTGACTTTGGGGGCCCAAGATGAGCAGTTCTTC
CASSALTLGAQDEQFF
>TRBV11-2|.|TRBJ1-6|.
TGTGCCAGCAGCTCCCGAAGCTCCTATAATTCATCCCTCCACTTT
CASSSRSSYNSSLHF
>TRBV15|.|TRBJ2-5|.
TGTGCCACCAGCAGAGGTCTCAGGGGGCGGGAGGAGACCCAGTACTTC
CATSRGLRGREETQYF
>TRBV27|TRBD2|TRBJ2-1|once
TGTGCCAGCAGTTTAGGAACTAGCGGGGGGGCCAATGAGCAGTTCTTC
CASSLGTSGGANEQFF
>TRBV19|.|TRBJ2-3|.
TGTGCCAGTAGTGTAGCCCGGGACCCCGCGGATACGCAGTATTTT
CASSVARDPADTQYF
>TRBV10-3|.|TRBJ1-1|.
TGTGCCATCAGTGAGTCTCGAGACGGCACTGAAGCTTTCTTT
CAISESRDGTEAFF